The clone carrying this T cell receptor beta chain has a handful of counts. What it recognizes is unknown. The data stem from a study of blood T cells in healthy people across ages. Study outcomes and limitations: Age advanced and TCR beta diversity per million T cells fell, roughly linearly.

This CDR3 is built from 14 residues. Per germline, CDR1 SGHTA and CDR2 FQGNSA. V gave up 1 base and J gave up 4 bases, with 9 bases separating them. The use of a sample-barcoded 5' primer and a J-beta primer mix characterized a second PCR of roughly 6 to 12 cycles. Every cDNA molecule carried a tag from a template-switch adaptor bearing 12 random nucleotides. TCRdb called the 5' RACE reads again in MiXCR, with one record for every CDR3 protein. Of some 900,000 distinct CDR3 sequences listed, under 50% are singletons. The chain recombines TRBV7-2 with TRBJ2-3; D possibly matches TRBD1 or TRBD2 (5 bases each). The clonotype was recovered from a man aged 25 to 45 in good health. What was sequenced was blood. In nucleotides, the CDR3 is TGTGCCAGCAGCTTAGACGGGGCTTCAGATACGCAGTATTTT. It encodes CASSLDGASDTQYF.